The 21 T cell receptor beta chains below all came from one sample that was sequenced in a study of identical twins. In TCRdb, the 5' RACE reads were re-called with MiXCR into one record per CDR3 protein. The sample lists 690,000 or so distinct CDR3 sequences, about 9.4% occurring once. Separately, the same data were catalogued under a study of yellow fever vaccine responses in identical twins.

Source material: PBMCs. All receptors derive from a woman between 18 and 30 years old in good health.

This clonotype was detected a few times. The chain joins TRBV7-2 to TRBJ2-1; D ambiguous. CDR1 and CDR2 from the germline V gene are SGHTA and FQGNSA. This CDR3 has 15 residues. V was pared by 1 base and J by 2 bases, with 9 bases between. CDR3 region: CASSLEDGPYNEQFF. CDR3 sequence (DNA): TGTGCCAGCAGCTTAGAGGACGGACCCTACAATGAGCAGTTCTTC. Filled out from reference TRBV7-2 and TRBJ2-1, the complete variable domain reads GAGVSQSPSNKVTEKGKDVELRCDPISGHTALYWYRQSLGQGLEFLIYFQGNSAPDKSGLPSDRFSAERTGGSVSTLTIQRTQQEDSAVYLCASSLEDGPYNEQFFGPGTRLTVL.

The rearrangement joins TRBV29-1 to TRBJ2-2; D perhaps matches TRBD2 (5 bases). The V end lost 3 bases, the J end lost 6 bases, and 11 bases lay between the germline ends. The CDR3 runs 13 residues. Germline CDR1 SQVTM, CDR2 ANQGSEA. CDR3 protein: CSVEATRPGELFF. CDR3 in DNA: TGCAGCGTTGAGGCTACTAGACCCGGGGAGCTGTTTTTT.

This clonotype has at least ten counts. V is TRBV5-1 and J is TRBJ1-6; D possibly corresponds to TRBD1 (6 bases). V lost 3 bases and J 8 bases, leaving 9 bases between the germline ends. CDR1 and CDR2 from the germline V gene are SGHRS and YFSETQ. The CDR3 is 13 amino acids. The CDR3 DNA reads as TGCGCCAGCAGCTCTAGGACAGATTCACCCCTCCACTTT. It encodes CASSSRTDSPLHF.

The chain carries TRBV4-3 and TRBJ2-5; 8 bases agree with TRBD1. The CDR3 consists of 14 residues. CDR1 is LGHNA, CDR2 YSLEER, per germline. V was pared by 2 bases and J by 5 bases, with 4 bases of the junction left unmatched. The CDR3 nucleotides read TGCGCCAGCAGCCAAAGACAGGGGTGGGAGACCCAGTACTTC. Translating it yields CASSQRQGWETQYF.

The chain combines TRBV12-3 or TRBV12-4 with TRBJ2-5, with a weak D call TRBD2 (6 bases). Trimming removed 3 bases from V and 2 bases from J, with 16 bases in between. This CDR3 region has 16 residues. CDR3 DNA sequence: TGTGCCAGCAGTTTGGATCTCGGGAGTGCACAAGAGACCCAGTACTTC. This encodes CASSLDLGSAQETQYF.

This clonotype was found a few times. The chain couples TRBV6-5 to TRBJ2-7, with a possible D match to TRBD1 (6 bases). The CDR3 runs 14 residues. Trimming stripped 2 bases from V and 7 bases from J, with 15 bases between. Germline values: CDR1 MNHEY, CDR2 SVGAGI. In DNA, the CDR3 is TGTGCCAGCAGTTACGCCAGGGGCTGGGAAGAGCAGTACTTC. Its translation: CASSYARGWEEQYF.

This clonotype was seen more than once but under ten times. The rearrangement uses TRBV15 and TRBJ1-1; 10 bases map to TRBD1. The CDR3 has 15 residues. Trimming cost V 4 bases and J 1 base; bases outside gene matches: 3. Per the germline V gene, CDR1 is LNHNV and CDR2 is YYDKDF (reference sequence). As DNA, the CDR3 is TGTGCCACCAGCACGGACAGGGGGAAGAACACTGAAGCTTTCTTT. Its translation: CATSTDRGKNTEAFF.

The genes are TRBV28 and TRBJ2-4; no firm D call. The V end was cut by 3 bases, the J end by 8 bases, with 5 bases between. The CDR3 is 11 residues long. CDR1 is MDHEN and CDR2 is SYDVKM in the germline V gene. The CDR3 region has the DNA TGTGCCAGCAGTTTGGGGTACATTCAGTACTTC. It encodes CASSLGYIQYF.

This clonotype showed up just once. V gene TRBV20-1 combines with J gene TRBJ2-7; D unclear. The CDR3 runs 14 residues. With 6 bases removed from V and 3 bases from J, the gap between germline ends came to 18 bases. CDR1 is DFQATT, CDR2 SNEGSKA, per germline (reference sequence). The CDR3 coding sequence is TGCAGTGCCGCGGCGGTGGTTGGGGACTACGAGCAGTACTTC. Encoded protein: CSAAAVVGDYEQYF.

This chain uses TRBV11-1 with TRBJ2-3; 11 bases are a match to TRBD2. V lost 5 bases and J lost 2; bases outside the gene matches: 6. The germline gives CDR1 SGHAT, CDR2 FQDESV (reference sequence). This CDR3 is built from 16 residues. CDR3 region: CASSPGLAATTDTQYF. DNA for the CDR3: TGTGCCAGCAGCCCGGGACTAGCGGCCACCACAGATACGCAGTATTTT.

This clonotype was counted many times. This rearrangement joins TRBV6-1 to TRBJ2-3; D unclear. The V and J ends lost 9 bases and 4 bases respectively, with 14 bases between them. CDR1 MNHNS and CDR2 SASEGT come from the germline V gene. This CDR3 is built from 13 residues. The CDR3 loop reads CASLSPLSDTQYF. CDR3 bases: TGTGCCAGTCTCTCCCCCCTTTCAGATACGCAGTATTTT.

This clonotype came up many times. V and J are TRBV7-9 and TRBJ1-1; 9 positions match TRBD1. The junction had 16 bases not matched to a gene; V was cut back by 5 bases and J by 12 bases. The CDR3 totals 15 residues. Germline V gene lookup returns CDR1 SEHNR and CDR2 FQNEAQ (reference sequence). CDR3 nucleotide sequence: TGTGCCAGCAGCCCATTTGCCTTAGACGGACAGGGGACTTTCTTT. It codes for CASSPFALDGQGTFF.

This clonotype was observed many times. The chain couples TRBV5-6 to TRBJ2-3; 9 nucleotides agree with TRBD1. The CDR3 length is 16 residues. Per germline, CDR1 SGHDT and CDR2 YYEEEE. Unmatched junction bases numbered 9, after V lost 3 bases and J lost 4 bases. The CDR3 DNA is TGTGCCAGCAGCTATGATCGGGACAGGGTTTCAGATACGCAGTATTTT. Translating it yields CASSYDRDRVSDTQYF.

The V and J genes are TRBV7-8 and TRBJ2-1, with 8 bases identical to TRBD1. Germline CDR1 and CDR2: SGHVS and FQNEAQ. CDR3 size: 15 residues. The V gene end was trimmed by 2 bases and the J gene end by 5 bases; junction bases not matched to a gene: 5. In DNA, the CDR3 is TGTGCCAGCAGCTTATATCAGGGGGCCAACAATGAGCAGTTCTTC. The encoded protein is CASSLYQGANNEQFF.

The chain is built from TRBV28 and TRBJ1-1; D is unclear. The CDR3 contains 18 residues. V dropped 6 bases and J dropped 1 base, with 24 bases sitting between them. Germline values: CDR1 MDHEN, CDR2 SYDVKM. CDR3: CASRLPKVATLPNTEAFF. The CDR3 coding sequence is TGTGCCAGCAGGTTGCCCAAGGTTGCGACACTCCCGAACACTGAAGCTTTCTTT.

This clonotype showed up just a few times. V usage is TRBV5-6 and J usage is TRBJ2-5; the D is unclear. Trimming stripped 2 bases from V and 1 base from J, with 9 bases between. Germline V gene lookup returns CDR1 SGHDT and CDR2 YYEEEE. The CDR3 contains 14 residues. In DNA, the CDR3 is TGTGCCAGCAGCTTAAGGCCTTTCCAAGAGACCCAGTACTTC. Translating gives CASSLRPFQETQYF.

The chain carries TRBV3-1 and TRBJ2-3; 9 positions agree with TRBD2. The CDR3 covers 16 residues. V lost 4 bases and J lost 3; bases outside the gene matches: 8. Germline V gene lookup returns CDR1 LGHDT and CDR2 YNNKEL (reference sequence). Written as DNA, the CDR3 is TGTGCCAGCAGCCTCATAGCGGGAGTGGGTACAGATACGCAGTATTTT. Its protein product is CASSLIAGVGTDTQYF.

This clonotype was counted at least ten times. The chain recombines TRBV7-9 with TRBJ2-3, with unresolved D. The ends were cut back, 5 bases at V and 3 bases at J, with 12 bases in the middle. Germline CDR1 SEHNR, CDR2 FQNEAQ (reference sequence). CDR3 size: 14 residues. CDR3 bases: TGTGCCAGCAGCCCCCGCTCTGGTACAGATACGCAGTATTTT. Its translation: CASSPRSGTDTQYF.

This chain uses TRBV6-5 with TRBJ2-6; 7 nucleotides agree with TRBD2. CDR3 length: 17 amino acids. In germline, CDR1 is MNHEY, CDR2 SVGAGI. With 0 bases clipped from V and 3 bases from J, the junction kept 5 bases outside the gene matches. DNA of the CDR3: TGTGCCAGCAGTTACTCGGGAGGGGCTAGTGGGGCCAACGTCCTGACTTTC. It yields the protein CASSYSGGASGANVLTF.

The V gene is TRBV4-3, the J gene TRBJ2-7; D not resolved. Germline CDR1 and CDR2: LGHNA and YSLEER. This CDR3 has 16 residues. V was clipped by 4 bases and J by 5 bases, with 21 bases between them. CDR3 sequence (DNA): TGCGCCAGCAGCCTTAGCCCGGGTGACGGGTCCGACGAGCAGTACTTC. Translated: CASSLSPGDGSDEQYF.

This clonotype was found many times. Here the CDR3 DNA reads TGCGCCAGCAGCCCCGTGGGTGCTAGCGGGAGCCCCTACGAGCAGTACTTC. This translates into CASSPVGASGSPYEQYF. The chain carries TRBV5-1 and TRBJ2-7; 10 bases match TRBD2. The CDR3 is 17 amino acids. Germline V gene lookup returns CDR1 SGHRS and CDR2 YFSETQ. Germline trimming cut 4 bases from V and 2 bases from J; bases unmatched to any gene: 12.